This T cell receptor (beta chain) was retrieved from a study of beta chain features in type 1 diabetes. Whole-study findings and limits: Type 1 diabetes patients showed a moderate but significant shortening of TCRB CDR3s in all four CD4+ subsets. PCR, the amplification step, might favor shorter templates, equally in patients and controls.

A remark on this clone: The antigen remains unidentified.

J was trimmed by 6 bases and V by 4 bases; bases with no gene match: 4. CDR1 is MNHNS and CDR2 is SASEGT in the germline V gene. This CDR3 spans 13 amino acids. Every isolated RNA sample was fully reverse transcribed, so sequencing captured expressed TCRB transcripts. Clones were read by immunoSEQ multiplex PCR, and TCRdb kept only the in-frame ones, dropping some. The table has around 650,000 clones, roughly 12% seen once. The V and J genes are TRBV6-1 and TRBJ1-2, with 8 bases matching TRBD1. The sample consisted of naive CD4+ T cells from blood. This receptor was taken from a man aged 25-45 years with type 1 diabetes. The CDR3 region is CASSVRQGNGYTF. The DNA for the CDR3 is TGTGCCAGCAGTGTCCGACAGGGGAATGGCTACACCTTC.